This is a list of T cell receptor beta chains from one sample in a study of T cells in Graves' hyperthyroidism and ophthalmopathy. From the multiplex PCR reads, TCRdb called clonotypes with MiXCR, one entry per CDR3 protein. The sample holds about 840,000 distinct CDR3 sequences, over 35% seen once. Sequencing was done on a sample of blood. The source is a man aged 18 to 30 with Graves' hyperthyroidism. Each CDR3 is given with its conserved first and last residue. The order of the fields is D gene, clone size, J gene, V gene, CDR3 DNA, CDR3 protein. A D gene is named only where the DNA matches it firmly. The size entry is marked missing in some rows and otherwise reads once, few, many or a size class.

D: -
size: many
J: TRBJ1-5
V: TRBV10-3
DNA: TGTGCCAGCAGTGTGATGGCGAGTAGCAATCAGCCCCAGCATTTT
CDR3: CASSVMASSNQPQHF

D: TRBD1
size: few
J: TRBJ1-5
V: TRBV27
DNA: TGTGCCAGCAGGTTGACAGGGGCGTATAGCAATCAGCCCCAGCATTTT
CDR3: CASRLTGAYSNQPQHF

D: -
size: few
J: TRBJ2-3
V: TRBV7-9
DNA: TGTGCCAGCAGTTCCGGCACAGATACGCAGTATTTT
CDR3: CASSSGTDTQYF

D: TRBD1
size: -
J: TRBJ2-7
V: TRBV27
DNA: TGTGCCAGCGGACAGGGCTACTCCTACGAGCAGTACTTC
CDR3: CASGQGYSYEQYF

D: TRBD1
size: -
J: TRBJ1-6
V: TRBV14
DNA: TGTGCCAGCAGCCCCCGGGGCAGGACAGGGGTTTACTCACCCCTCCACTTT
CDR3: CASSPRGRTGVYSPLHF

D: -
size: -
J: TRBJ2-7
V: TRBV2
DNA: TGTGCCAGCAGTGAGGGGGTGCGCTCCTACGAGCAGTACTTC
CDR3: CASSEGVRSYEQYF

D: -
size: -
J: TRBJ2-2
V: TRBV5-1
DNA: TGCGCCAGCAGCTATCCGGCGAACACCGGGGAGCTGTTTTTT
CDR3: CASSYPANTGELFF

D: -
size: many
J: TRBJ1-1
V: TRBV15
DNA: TGTGCCACCAGTCCGGACGGCACTGAAGCTTTCTTT
CDR3: CATSPDGTEAFF

D: -
size: -
J: TRBJ1-1
V: TRBV2
DNA: TGTGCCAGCGGGGGACTGTTGAACACTGAAGCTTTCTTT
CDR3: CASGGLLNTEAFF

D: -
size: few
J: TRBJ2-5
V: TRBV15
DNA: TGTGCCACCAGCAGATCCTCCCCTACAGGGTTCCAAGAGACCCAGTACTTC
CDR3: CATSRSSPTGFQETQYF

D: -
size: many
J: TRBJ1-1
V: TRBV29-1
DNA: TGCAGCGTTGACCCTGGGTTGGGAGCTTTCTTT
CDR3: CSVDPGLGAFF

D: -
size: -
J: TRBJ1-1
V: TRBV7-2
DNA: TGTGCCAGCAGCTGGACGGGACACTTGAACACTGAAGCTTTCTTT
CDR3: CASSWTGHLNTEAFF

D: TRBD1
size: -
J: TRBJ1-6
V: TRBV11-2
DNA: TGTGCCAGCAGCCACCTGACAGGGGATAATTCACCCCTCCACTTT
CDR3: CASSHLTGDNSPLHF

D: TRBD1
size: many
J: TRBJ1-1
V: TRBV15
DNA: TGTGCCACCAGCGACAGGGGGCGGGAAGCTTTCTTT
CDR3: CATSDRGREAFF

D: -
size: few
J: TRBJ2-6
V: TRBV15
DNA: TGTGCCACCAGTACCGATAGAGGAGGGGCCAACGTCCTGACTTTC
CDR3: CATSTDRGGANVLTF

D: -
size: many
J: TRBJ1-1
V: TRBV5-6
DNA: TGTGCCAGCAGCTTGGTGGACGAGACTGAAGCTTTCTTT
CDR3: CASSLVDETEAFF

D: -
size: few
J: TRBJ2-2
V: TRBV20-1
DNA: TGCAGTGCAATAAGCGGGTGGGACACCGGGGAGCTGTTTTTT
CDR3: CSAISGWDTGELFF

D: -
size: -
J: TRBJ1-1
V: TRBV25-1
DNA: TGTGCCAGCAGTTTAGCAGGGGTAGGGAACACTGAAGCTTTCTTT
CDR3: CASSLAGVGNTEAFF

D: TRBD2
size: -
J: TRBJ2-5
V: TRBV15
DNA: TGTGCCACCAGCAGATTTTCTGCGGGACTAGCGGGGGGACAAGAGACCCAGTACTTC
CDR3: CATSRFSAGLAGGQETQYF

D: -
size: -
J: TRBJ1-2
V: TRBV6-5
DNA: TGTGCCAGCAGTTTGGGCACTCCCCTTGGCTACACCTTC
CDR3: CASSLGTPLGYTF

D: TRBD1
size: -
J: TRBJ1-5
V: TRBV20-1
DNA: TGCAGTGCTCCTATGGGTGGGACAGGGGGATTTATCGGCAATCAGCCCCAGCATTTT
CDR3: CSAPMGGTGGFIGNQPQHF

D: -
size: many
J: TRBJ1-2
V: TRBV7-9
DNA: TGTGCCAGCAGCCTCGGACAGAACTATGGCTACACCTTC
CDR3: CASSLGQNYGYTF

D: TRBD1
size: -
J: TRBJ2-5
V: TRBV6-1
DNA: TGTGCCAGCAGTTTCTCACAGGGGAAAGTGGAGACCCAGTACTTC
CDR3: CASSFSQGKVETQYF

D: TRBD1
size: -
J: TRBJ1-6
V: TRBV6-5
DNA: TGTGCCAGCAGCTCCCTCGGACAGGCCTATAATTCACCCCTCCACTTT
CDR3: CASSSLGQAYNSPLHF

D: TRBD1
size: -
J: TRBJ2-5
V: TRBV6-1
DNA: TGTGCCAGCCCATTAACGACAGGGGTTTTTGAGACCCAGTACTTC
CDR3: CASPLTTGVFETQYF

D: -
size: -
J: TRBJ2-7
V: TRBV2
DNA: TGTGCCAGCGACTCCACTGGCGGGACCTACGAGCAGTACTTC
CDR3: CASDSTGGTYEQYF

D: TRBD1
size: few
J: TRBJ1-2
V: TRBV4-1
DNA: TGCGCCAGCAGCATACCCGGGACAGGGGCCCCTGGCTACACCTTC
CDR3: CASSIPGTGAPGYTF

D: -
size: few
J: TRBJ1-4
V: TRBV27
DNA: TGTGCCAGCAGTTTATATGAGGCAGCGGAAAAACTGTTTTTT
CDR3: CASSLYEAAEKLFF

D: TRBD1
size: -
J: TRBJ1-2
V: TRBV20-1
DNA: TGCAGTGCTAGGGACAGGGCGGGGGACTATGGCTACACCTTC
CDR3: CSARDRAGDYGYTF